This T cell receptor (beta chain) is from a study of CD8+ T cells in alopecia areata. Points from the study as a whole: More clonal than normal scalp was lesional scalp, particularly alopecia totalis/universalis.

Lesional scalp tissue (obtained by punch biopsy) and peripheral blood were collected from alopecia areata patients. Sorting of PBMCs yielded the CD4+ and CD8+ T cells. Comment on this clone: Its antigen is not known. In the same sample, other DNA sequences code for this CDR3.

RNA extraction was followed by reverse transcription into cDNA, which acted as the sequencing template. Assay: immunoSEQ multiplex PCR; the TCRdb copy retains only in-frame clones and omits some. The sample yields hundreds of thousands of clones, about 53% seen once. The CDR3 is 12 amino acids. The germline V gene encodes CDR1 SQVTM and CDR2 ANQGSEA. J lost 3 bases, V lost 3 bases, and 0 bases had no gene match. This clonotype was obtained from a human donor with alopecia areata. The source material was CD4+ T cells sorted from blood, sampled at week 0. J is TRBJ2-7 and V is TRBV29-1; 9 positions agree with TRBD1. The CDR3 is CSVEGQGYEQYF. For the CDR3, the DNA is TGCAGCGTTGAGGGACAGGGCTACGAGCAGTACTTC.